This T cell receptor (beta chain) originates from a study of cytomegalovirus exposure and HLA in healthy donors. Germline V CDR1 and CDR2: SGHNT, YYREEE (reference sequence). V lost 4 bases to trimming and J lost 5 bases; unmatched junction nucleotides: 10. The length of the CDR3 is 16 residues. PCR amplification relied on 60 Vbeta primers (plus 13 Jbeta primers). Sequenced by immunoSEQ multiplex PCR; TCRdb stores in-frame clones only, minus some. This sample's clone table lists about 75,000 clones. The sequence came from a man in his forties or fifties in good health and CMV-seronegative. The chain couples TRBV5-4 to TRBJ2-5; TRBD2 matches at 11 bases. The sample was PBMCs. Written as DNA, the CDR3 is TGTGCCAGCAGCCCTCAGATACTAGCGGGGGACGAGACCCAGTACTTC. Protein product: CASSPQILAGDETQYF.